Listed here are 13 T cell receptor beta chains from one sample, sequenced in a study of control samples from healthy donors and cancer patients. Assay: immunoSEQ multiplex PCR; the TCRdb copy retains only in-frame clones and omits some. The table has hundreds of thousands of clones, 75% to 95% seen once. Sequences were obtained from PBMCs. The source is a man between 40 and 49 years old with head and neck cancer.

This chain connects TRBV7-2 to TRBJ1-2; D perhaps matches TRBD1 (6 bases). This CDR3 is 16 amino acids long. Germline V gene sequence: CDR1 SGHTA, CDR2 FQGNSA. The ends were cut back, 1 base at V and 4 bases at J, with 16 bases in the middle. The CDR3, as DNA: TGTGCCAGCAGCTTAGATCCAGGGGCATTTACCTATGGCTACACCTTC. Protein product: CASSLDPGAFTYGYTF. Looking up the rest from reference TRBV7-2 and TRBJ1-2 gives the full variable domain: GAGVSQSPSNKVTEKGKDVELRCDPISGHTALYWYRQSLGQGLEFLIYFQGNSAPDKSGLPSDRFSAERTGGSVSTLTIQRTQQEDSAVYLCASSLDPGAFTYGYTFGSGTRLTVV.

The chain has TRBV28 and TRBJ1-2; D is possibly TRBD1 (5 bases). V lost 5 bases, J lost 5 bases, and 12 bases lay in between. Germline V lookup: CDR1 MDHEN, CDR2 SYDVKM. This CDR3 comprises 13 residues. The CDR3, as DNA: TGTGCCAGCAGTAGCCAATGGGGGTATGGCTACACCTTC. Translating it yields CASSSQWGYGYTF.

The rearrangement uses TRBV5-1 and TRBJ1-2; D remains ambiguous. CDR3 length: 13 amino acids. Germline assignment: CDR1 SGHRS and CDR2 YFSETQ. Trimming left V 1 base short and J 7 bases short, with 11 bases between. CDR3 protein: CASSLSGPTGYTF. CDR3 DNA sequence: TGCGCCAGCAGCTTGAGTGGGCCAACTGGCTACACCTTC.

The gene calls are TRBV11-2 and TRBJ1-3; D may be TRBD1 (5 bases). This CDR3 spans 16 amino acids. Germline assignment: CDR1 SGHAT and CDR2 FQNNGV. V was clipped by 1 base and J by 4 bases, with 14 bases between them. This chain's CDR3 is CASSLVRAGHGNTIYF. The CDR3 DNA reads TGTGCCAGCAGCTTAGTTCGGGCAGGGCACGGAAACACCATATATTTT.

The count of this clone is one. V is TRBV9 and J is TRBJ2-2; TRBD2 agrees at 15 bases. CDR3 length: 19 amino acids. Germline-derived CDR1 and CDR2 are SGDLS and YYNGEE. With 3 bases clipped from V and 6 bases from J, the junction kept 12 bases outside the gene matches. CDR3 bases: TGTGCCAGCAGCGCATGGACTAGCGGGAGGGCCGGGGCCGCCGGGGAGCTGTTTTTT. Translating gives CASSAWTSGRAGAAGELFF.

V gene TRBV7-2 combines with J gene TRBJ1-3, with 9 nucleotides matching TRBD1. CDR3 length: 15 residues. CDR1 SGHTA and CDR2 FQGNSA come from the germline V gene. Trimming took 1 base from V and 7 from J; bases not matched to a gene: 5. The CDR3 DNA reads TGTGCCAGCAGCTTAGGGGGACAGGGTGCGAACACCATATATTTT. It codes for CASSLGGQGANTIYF.

V is TRBV24-1 and J is TRBJ1-6, with unresolved D. V lost 9 bases and J lost 4, with 9 bases in between. Germline loops: CDR1 KGHDR, CDR2 SFDVKD. The CDR3 runs 13 residues. CDR3 nucleotide sequence: TGTGCCACCCAACTGCTTTATAATTCACCCCTCCACTTT. Protein: CATQLLYNSPLHF.

The chain combines TRBV9 with TRBJ1-3; a weak D match, TRBD1 (6 bases). The CDR3 totals 15 residues. Germline V CDR1 and CDR2: SGDLS, YYNGEE. Trimming cost V 2 bases and J 1 base, with 10 bases left between them. In DNA, the CDR3 is TGTGCCAGCAGCGTTGGGGGCAGGTCTGGAAACACCATATATTTT. Amino acids: CASSVGGRSGNTIYF.

The table lists this clone with a count of one. The chain joins TRBV2 to TRBJ1-6; no clear D. The CDR3 consists of 15 residues. Germline V lookup: CDR1 SNHLY, CDR2 FYNNEI. Trimming cost V 7 bases and J 6 bases, with 16 bases left between them. The CDR3 reads CASTWRGSGNSPLHF. The CDR3 DNA reads TGTGCCAGCACTTGGAGAGGGTCGGGTAATTCACCCCTCCACTTT.

As DNA, the CDR3 is TGTGCCAGCAGCCCCAAGATGGACAGGGGTGGGAATGAGCAGTTCTTC. It encodes CASSPKMDRGGNEQFF. The chain employs TRBV9 and TRBJ2-1, with 9 bases fitting TRBD1. V lost 4 bases, J lost 7 bases, and 12 bases stayed unmatched. Per germline, CDR1 SGDLS and CDR2 YYNGEE. CDR3 length: 16 amino acids.

This rearrangement joins TRBV5-1 to TRBJ1-1; D is ambiguous. CDR3 size: 14 residues. Germline V lookup: CDR1 SGHRS, CDR2 YFSETQ. The V gene lost 0 bases and the J gene lost 1 base, with 7 bases spanning the gap. CDR3 sequence: CASSLGATNTEAFF. The CDR3 DNA sequence: TGCGCCAGCAGCTTGGGGGCGACGAACACTGAAGCTTTCTTT.

This clone was found a few times. The CDR3, as DNA: TGTGCCAGCAGTCCACAGGGACTCTCCTACGAGCAGTACTTC. Translating gives CASSPQGLSYEQYF. The rearrangement uses TRBV27 and TRBJ2-7; D could derive from TRBD1 or TRBD2 (6 bases each). This CDR3 has 14 residues. CDR1 and CDR2 from the germline V gene are MNHEY and SMNVEV (reference sequence). V was trimmed by 5 bases and J by 0 bases, leaving 11 bases between them.

The J gene is TRBJ2-7, the V gene TRBV6-6; tentatively, D is TRBD1 (6 bases). This CDR3 is 15 amino acids long. Deletions cut 6 bases from V and 3 bases from J, with 18 bases between. CDR1 is MNHNY, CDR2 SVGAGI, per germline (reference sequence). In nucleotides, the CDR3 is TGTGCCAGCAGCAGTGGTTGGGACAAAGACTACGAGCAGTACTTC. Its protein product is CASSSGWDKDYEQYF.